This T cell receptor beta chain was identified in a study of blood T cell repertoires in COVID-19. As for the study in general: Both acute and convalescent COVID-19 samples were obtained from the United States, Italy and Spain. Nucleic acid was either cDNA or gDNA, and it came from T cells, B-cell-depleted T cells, or PBMCs.

How the authors handled the data: Amplification from reference gene primers served as the basis for estimated nucleated cell counts. Clones were read by immunoSEQ multiplex PCR, and TCRdb kept only the in-frame ones, dropping some. V, J and clone size were drawn from that table, and D and trimming were deduced from the DNA. The sample includes about 270,000 clones, around nine tenths seen only once; the top ten take just under 9%. With V trimmed by 10 bases and J by 6 bases, 13 bases remained unmatched. CDR1 is MNHEY and CDR2 is SVGAGI in the germline V gene. The CDR3 loop spans 14 amino acids. The V call is TRBV6-5, the J call TRBJ2-7; TRBD2 agrees at 9 bases. The source material was peripheral blood. This receptor was taken from a man in his forties with active or convalescent COVID-19. CDR3 protein: CATRSGTSSLEQYF. The CDR3 DNA follows: TGTGCCACCCGGTCCGGGACTAGCTCCCTCGAGCAGTACTTC.